This T cell receptor (beta chain) comes out of a study of blood T cells in healthy people across ages. In the study overall: About one barcoded beta molecule per two T cells came from capture by template switching. Points from the study as a whole: TCR beta diversity was tightly associated with the proportion of naive T cells.

CDR1 and CDR2 from the germline V gene are SGHRS and YFSETQ. The length of the CDR3 is 15 residues. Trimming pared 4 bases from V and 0 bases from J, leaving 12 bases between. The second PCR ran roughly 6 to 12 cycles with a sample-barcoded 5' primer and J-beta primers. TCRdb used MiXCR to reprocess the 5' RACE reads, holding one entry per CDR3 protein. This table has roughly 680,000 distinct CDR3 sequences, about 51% appearing once. This clonotype appeared many times. Antigen specificity is unknown. Every sample had a minimum of 6 million PBMCs isolated. The chain recombines TRBV5-1 with TRBJ2-3, with no clear D. This TCR was sampled from an elderly woman in good health. The sequenced sample consisted of blood. CDR3: CASSPLSSSTDTQYF. The CDR3 DNA reads as TGCGCCAGCAGCCCCCTGTCGTCTAGCACAGATACGCAGTATTTT.